The clone carrying this T cell receptor (beta chain) appeared a single time. The sample comes from a study of regulatory T cells in long-lasting Graves disease. Study information: The definition of persistent Graves' disease was over 5 years of antithyroid drugs with positive TSH receptor antibodies.

V lost 4 bases and J 0 bases, leaving 16 bases between the germline ends. Germline CDR1 and CDR2: SQVTM and ANQGSEA. The CDR3 sequence is 15 residues long. With iRepertoire HTBI primers and Arm-PCR of CDR3 regions, TCR beta libraries were built. TCRdb passed the multiplex PCR reads through MiXCR, listing each CDR3 protein once. The table has approximately 690,000 distinct CDR3 sequences, about 32% seen once. The time point is: persistent/refractory GD, antithyroid drugs over 5 years with positive TRAb. PBMCs were the source of the RNA used for TCR sequencing. This receptor was identified in a female donor with Graves disease. This chain connects TRBV29-1 to TRBJ2-7; D is undetermined. Specimen: peripheral blood mononuclear cells (PBMCs), collected when the disease was refractory, from a patient treated with antithyroid drugs. The CDR3 DNA reads TGCAGCGTTGTCTATTCTAAAGAGGCCTCCTACGAGCAGTACTTC. Residues: CSVVYSKEASYEQYF.